This TCR beta chain comes out of a study of T cell responses to AZD1222 COVID-19 vaccine. Overall study results and limits: At baseline, just five to seven AZD1222 recipients tested seropositive. Among vaccine-associated CD4 TCRs, coverage spanned spike, with dominance at 160-218 and 743-854.

The V and J ends lost 6 bases and 12 bases, in that order; junction bases with no gene match: 13. CDR1 is SGHTA and CDR2 is FQGNSA in the germline V gene. This CDR3 region has 14 residues. Clones were sequenced by immunoSEQ multiplex PCR, and TCRdb holds only the in-frame ones, with some missing. The sample holds approximately 130,000 clones, about 89% seen once. Details on this clone: Antigen unknown.

The sequence was obtained from an adult in good health. The J gene is TRBJ2-1, the V gene TRBV7-2; TRBD2 matches at 8 bases. This specimen was peripheral blood, taken on day 0 of MenACWY control vaccination. The CDR3 here is CASSRPGSGLAQFF. CDR3 sequence (DNA): TGTGCCAGCAGTCGCCCAGGGTCTGGACTAGCGCAGTTCTTC.